The clone carrying this T cell receptor (beta chain) was detected only a few times. What it binds is unknown. From the 5' RACE reads, TCRdb called clonotypes with MiXCR, one entry per CDR3 protein. Of some 450,000 distinct CDR3 sequences in the sample, approximately 18% were seen once. This sample is drawn from a study of T-cell memory formation after mild COVID-19. Overall study results and limits: Later expanders leaned CD4+, whereas day 15 to 85 contracting clones were balanced CD4/CD8.

The germline gives CDR1 SGHRS, CDR2 YFSETQ. The CDR3 covers 21 residues. The ends lost 4 bases at V and 0 bases at J; junction bases unmatched: 19. The sequence was obtained from a man aged 18 to 29 who had mild COVID-19 (a few samples of this study predate the infection). Cell type and time point are not known. This chain joins TRBV5-1 and TRBJ2-6; 7 bases line up with TRBD1. The specimen was PBMCs or a T cell subset sorted from them (not recorded which). The CDR3 nucleotides are TGCGCCAGCAGCCTAAAAGACAGGGAACATCTGCCCTACTCTGGGGCCAACGTCCTGACTTTC. This sequence encodes CASSLKDREHLPYSGANVLTF. The variable domain in full, with the rest retrieved from reference TRBV5-1 and TRBJ2-6, is KAGVTQTPRYLIKTRGQQVTLSCSPISGHRSVSWYQQTPGQGLQFLFEYFSETQRNKGNFPGRFSGRQFSNSRSEMNVSTLELGDSALYLCASSLKDREHLPYSGANVLTFGAGSRLTVL.